What follows describes a single T cell receptor beta chain. V lost 10 bases, J lost 3 bases, and 15 bases stayed unmatched. CDR3 length equals 15 residues. The data originate from a study of blood T cell repertoires in COVID-19. About the study: Samples taken during acute and convalescent COVID-19 were collected in the United States, Italy and Spain. The cDNA or gDNA used as material had been derived from T cells, B-cell-depleted T cells, or PBMCs.

Authors' processing steps: Cell counts per sample came from amplifying reference gene primers. The method was immunoSEQ multiplex PCR; TCRdb's version includes in-frame clones alone and lacks a portion of them. V and J calls plus clone size are reproduced from that table; the DNA served to infer D and trimming. The sample lists approximately 240,000 clones, roughly 84% occurring once. The chain couples TRBV5-3 to TRBJ2-7; TRBD2 aligns across 8 bases. TRBV5-3 is reported as an ORF; its role is uncertain. The TCR originated in a woman in her forties with active or convalescent COVID-19. What was sequenced was peripheral blood. The CDR3 DNA reads as TGTGCCCGCCTCAACATAGCGGGGAGACTCTACGAGCAGTACGTC. Its translation is CARLNIAGRLYEQYV.